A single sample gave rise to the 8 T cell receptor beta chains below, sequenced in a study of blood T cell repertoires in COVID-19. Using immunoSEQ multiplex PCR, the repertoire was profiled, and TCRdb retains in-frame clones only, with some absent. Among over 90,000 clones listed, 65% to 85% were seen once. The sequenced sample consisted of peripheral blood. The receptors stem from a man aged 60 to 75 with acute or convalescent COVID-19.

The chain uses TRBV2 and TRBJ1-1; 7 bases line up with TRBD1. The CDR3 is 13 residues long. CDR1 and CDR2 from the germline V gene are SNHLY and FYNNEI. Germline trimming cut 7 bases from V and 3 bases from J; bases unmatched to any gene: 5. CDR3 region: CASTFTGDTEAFF. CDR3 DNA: TGTGCCAGCACCTTCACAGGGGACACTGAAGCTTTCTTT.

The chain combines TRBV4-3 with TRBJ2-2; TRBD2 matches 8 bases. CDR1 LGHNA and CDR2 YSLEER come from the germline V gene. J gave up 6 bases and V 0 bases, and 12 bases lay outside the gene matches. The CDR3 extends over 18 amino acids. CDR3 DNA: TGCGCCAGCAGCCAAGAGGGGGCGAGCGGGAGTCGGTCCGGGGAGCTGTTTTTT. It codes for CASSQEGASGSRSGELFF.

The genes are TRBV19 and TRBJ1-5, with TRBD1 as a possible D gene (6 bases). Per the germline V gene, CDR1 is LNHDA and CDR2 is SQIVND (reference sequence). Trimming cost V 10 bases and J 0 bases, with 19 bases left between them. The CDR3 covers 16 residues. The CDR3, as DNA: TGTGCCACTTCTAAAACGACAGGACGTAGCAATCAGCCCCAGCATTTT. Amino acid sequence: CATSKTTGRSNQPQHF.

The CDR3 spells CASSYGGIGNQPQHF. As DNA, the CDR3 is TGTGCCAGCAGTTACGGAGGGATAGGCAATCAGCCCCAGCATTTT. V is TRBV6-2 or TRBV6-3 and J is TRBJ1-5; no clear D gene. In germline, CDR1 is MNHEY, CDR2 SVGEGT. V dropped 2 bases and J dropped 2 bases, with 10 bases sitting between them. The CDR3 spans 15 residues.

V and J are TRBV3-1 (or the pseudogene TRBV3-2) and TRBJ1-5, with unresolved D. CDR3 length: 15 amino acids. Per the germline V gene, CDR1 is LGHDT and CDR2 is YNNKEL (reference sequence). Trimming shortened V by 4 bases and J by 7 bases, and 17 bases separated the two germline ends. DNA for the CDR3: TGTGCCAGCAGCCCGAGTGCGGGTGCGGGACAGCCCCAGCATTTT. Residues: CASSPSAGAGQPQHF.

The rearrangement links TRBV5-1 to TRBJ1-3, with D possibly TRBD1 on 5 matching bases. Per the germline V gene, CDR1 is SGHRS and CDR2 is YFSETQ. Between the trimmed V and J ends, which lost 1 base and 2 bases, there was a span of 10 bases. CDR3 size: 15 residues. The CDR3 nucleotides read TGCGCCAGCAGCTTGATCTCAGGGACTGGAAACACCATATATTTT. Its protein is CASSLISGTGNTIYF.

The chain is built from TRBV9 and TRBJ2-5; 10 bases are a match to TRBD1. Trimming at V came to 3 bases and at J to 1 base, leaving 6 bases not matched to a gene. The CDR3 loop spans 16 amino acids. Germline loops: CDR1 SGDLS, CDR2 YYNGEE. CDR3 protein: CASSGGTGVTQETQYF. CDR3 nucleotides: TGTGCCAGCAGCGGAGGGACAGGGGTGACCCAAGAGACCCAGTACTTC. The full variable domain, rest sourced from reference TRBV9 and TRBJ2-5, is DSGVTQTPKHLITATGQRVTLRCSPRSGDLSVYWYQQSLDQGLQFLIQYYNGEERAKGNILERFSAQQFPDLHSELNLSSLELGDSALYFCASSGGTGVTQETQYFGPGTRLLVL.

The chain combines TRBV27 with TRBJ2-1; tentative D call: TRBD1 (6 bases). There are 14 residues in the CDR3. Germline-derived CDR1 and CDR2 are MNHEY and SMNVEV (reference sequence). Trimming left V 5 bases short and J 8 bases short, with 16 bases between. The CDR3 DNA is TGTGCCAGCAGTGGAATATTGGGGGCGGATGAGCAGTTCTTC. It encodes CASSGILGADEQFF.